This entry concerns a single T cell receptor (beta chain). Reverse transcription of 0.5 to 1 ug RNA was performed with random hexamers. Using its own MiXCR run on the immunoSEQ multiplex PCR reads, TCRdb lists one record per CDR3 protein. The table includes around 160,000 distinct CDR3 sequences, about 94% detected once. The CDR3 runs to 16 residues. The trim removed 4 bases at V and 3 bases at J, leaving 13 bases unmatched. Germline CDR1 SGHRS, CDR2 YFSETQ. The data were obtained in a study of CD8 T cells in Susac syndrome. The sequenced sample was CD4+ T cells from PBMCs. The chain joins TRBV5-1 to TRBJ2-7, with 7 bases fitting TRBD1. The TCR sequence derives from a human donor in good health. The CDR3 reads CASSQAGTAGVYEQYF. DNA for the CDR3: TGCGCCAGCAGCCAGGCTGGGACAGCCGGGGTCTACGAGCAGTACTTC.